What follows describes a single TCR beta chain. Its antigen is unknown. At one of its ends the junction is not consistent with the germline gene, which may arise from a read error. TCRbeta-specific cDNA was reverse-transcribed from about 0.45 ug total RNA using a constant-region primer and ProtoScript II reverse transcriptase. Three nested multiplex PCR rounds, following a slightly modified ARM-PCR procedure, were used to build the TCRbeta libraries. Multiplex TRBV1-TRBV30 forward primers and a Cbeta reverse primer were used in the first two PCR rounds, each of which was run for around 10 cycles. A final 25-cycle PCR with Deep VentR polymerase added sample barcodes and Illumina adapters. Before sequencing, amplicons between 200 and 500 bp were purified from gel using a QIAquick gel extraction kit. An Illumina HiSeq 2500 was used to sequence the TCRbeta amplicons with 250-bp paired-end reads. In the paper's pipeline: Quality trimming of reads was performed with Trimmomatic v0.33, and paired reads were merged with FLASH v1.2.11 so that full CDR3 sequences could be recovered. V, D and J germline segments were assigned to the rearranged TCRbeta sequences using MiGEC v1.2.1b. Clonotype statistics and Shannon-Wiener diversity indices were calculated with VDJtools v1.0.0. To cut down on sampling bias, every analysis after diversity analysis relied on just the 250 most abundant clonotypes from each sample. Starting from the raw public reads, TCRdb applied fastp trimming at Q25, assembled clones with MiXCR and retained in-frame beta chains. A single entry per CDR3 protein holds the most common genes and DNA from its merged rows. The V and J calls were determined by TCRdb, not by the authors. This sample gives 20,000 to 25,000 distinct CDR3 sequences in total; about 75% of them show up just once. Just under 40% of the sample is in the top ten clones.

Without any cell sorting, total RNA and DNA were extracted together from 20-30 mg of bulk tissue using the AllPrep DNA/RNA mini kit. Surgical resection was performed in China between late 2015 and early 2016 on about 5 patients with histopathologically diagnosed primary liver carcinoma. At the time of sampling, the patients were treatment-naive and had chronic HBV infection. Each tumor was sampled at five spatially separated regions: the superior, inferior, left-lateral and right-lateral poles and the tumor centre. According to histology, viable tumor cells made up more than 75% of every tumor sample. Fresh tumor and adjacent tissue pieces were bisected; one half was stored in RNAlater at -80°C, the other sent for histology. These data belong to a study of tumor-infiltrating lymphocytes in primary liver carcinoma (dated by TCRdb to the late 2010s). Describing the broader study: Of the five patients, three men and two women aged 30 to 69 years, four had hepatocellular carcinoma and one had combined HCC and intrahepatic cholangiocarcinoma. The five patients had tumors staged T1-T3 N0M0, with maximum diameters ranging from about 4.2 to 10 cm. Roughly 3.5 to 7.5 million productive TCRbeta reads were obtained per sample, and no significant difference in read depth was found between tissue types. Across five regions of each liver tumor, along with adjacent normal tissue and blood, the study brought together TCRbeta repertoire sequencing, expression microarrays and whole-exome sequencing. A total of around 35 specimens from 5 patients went through TCRbeta repertoire sequencing, namely 25 tumor regions, 5 adjacent noncancerous liver tissues and 5 peripheral blood samples. To link TCRbeta repertoire diversity to the local molecular phenotype, the 20 to 30 tumor region samples were profiled with Agilent mRNA microarrays. Technical replicate repertoires showed high reproducibility, with mean shared-clone rates about 0.91 and correlation coefficients above 0.95.

Measured from the cysteine to the phenylalanine, the CDR3 is 16 residues long. CDR3 DNA is the only sequence kept; it has 48 bases, read in frame from the first base. The germline V gene gives CDR1 as ENHRY and CDR2 as SYGVKD. Overall results and qualifications from the work: Only the TCR beta chain was sequenced, which likely underestimates true repertoire diversity because unpaired alpha chains were not captured. Bulk unsorted samples precluded comparing CD4+ and CD8+ T cell repertoires. A significantly larger repertoire fraction was made up by the top 250 clones in tumors than in blood (p = 0.039). Consistent with antigen-driven expansion, pairs of tumor regions showed higher repertoire overlap (mean roughly 35%) than either tumor-adjacent pairs (approximately 17%) or tumor-blood pairs (approximately 15%). Only about 7.5-24% of top clones were found in all five regions of a tumor, suggesting spatial heterogeneity of tumor-infiltrating T cells. Only five patients were included in the study, and the authors note that the findings should be validated in a larger study.

The clonotype was recovered from a woman aged 30 to 39 with primary liver carcinoma and hepatitis B virus infection. Sequenced material: liver tumor tissue from sampling region 1. The cell subset or site label on this specimen signifies: tumor region T1, superior pole. The sequence is built from TRBV10-3 and TRBJ1-1; TRBD1 might be the D gene, on 6 matching bases. The DNA reads TGTGCCCTCAGTGAGTCGATTGGGGGCGCGTACACTGAAGCTTTCTTT. This encodes CALSESIGGAYTEAFF.